One and the same sample provided the 8 T cell receptor beta chains below, sequenced in a study of blood T cells in healthy people across ages. The use of a sample-barcoded 5' primer and a J-beta primer mix characterized a second PCR of roughly 6 to 12 cycles. TCRdb recomputed calls from the 5' RACE reads with MiXCR, one row per CDR3 protein. The table has around 1,500,000 distinct CDR3 sequences, about 40% seen once. The sample comprised blood. These receptors all come from a woman aged 18-29 years in good health.

This chain connects TRBV6-1 to TRBJ2-1; 13 bases are shared with TRBD2. The CDR3 length is 18 residues. V shed 0 bases, J shed 8 bases, and the junction held 10 bases outside the gene matches. CDR1 is MNHNS, CDR2 SASEGT, per germline. CDR3 in DNA: TGTGCCAGCAGTGAAGCGGGATGGACTAGCGGGAGCCAGGATGAGCAGTTCTTC. Protein product: CASSEAGWTSGSQDEQFF.

The chain links TRBV15 to TRBJ2-5, with D perhaps TRBD2 (6 bases). The J call is doubtful: the DNA matches TRBJ2-1 better. The germline gives CDR1 LNHNV, CDR2 YYDKDF (reference sequence). The CDR3 covers 13 residues. CDR3 nucleotides: TGTGCCACCGCGGGACCGAACCAAGAGACCCAGTTCTTC. Protein product: CATAGPNQETQFF.

The V gene is TRBV14, the J gene TRBJ2-7, with 10 bases identical to TRBD1. Germline values: CDR1 SGHDN, CDR2 FVKESK. V was pared by 1 base and J by 9 bases, with 21 bases of the junction left unmatched. The CDR3 length is 19 residues. The CDR3 region has the DNA TGTGCCAGCAGCCAAGGATTGGGACAGGGGTTTTCAGATGCTCGGGGGCAGTACTTC. Its protein is CASSQGLGQGFSDARGQYF.

The chain links TRBV6-6 to TRBJ2-3, with D perhaps matching TRBD1 or TRBD2 (5 bases each). The CDR3 has 17 residues. Germline V lookup: CDR1 MNHNY, CDR2 SVGAGI (reference sequence). V was shortened by 5 bases and J by 1 base, with 19 bases between the two germline ends. In nucleotides, the CDR3 is TGTGCCAGCAGTCCCCGACAGCGTGGGGGAGGCACAGATACGCAGTATTTT. This translates into CASSPRQRGGGTDTQYF.

This clonotype occurred a few times. The chain recombines TRBV6-1 with TRBJ1-2, with D maybe TRBD1 (6 bases). Trimming left V 4 bases short and J 4 bases short, with 10 bases between. CDR1 and CDR2 from the germline V gene are MNHNS and SASEGT. The CDR3 length is 13 residues. The CDR3 loop is CASSGRTVYGYTF. CDR3 in DNA: TGTGCCAGCAGTGGTCGGACAGTCTATGGCTACACCTTC.

V and J are TRBV20-1 and TRBJ2-3; 9 bases are shared with TRBD2. The germline gives CDR1 DFQATT, CDR2 SNEGSKA (reference sequence). The CDR3 sequence is 16 residues long. Trimming cost V 6 bases and J 2 bases; bases outside gene matches: 12. In DNA, the CDR3 is TGCAGTGCCACCCGAAGGCTAGCGGGGAACACAGATACGCAGTATTTT. As protein: CSATRRLAGNTDTQYF.

The chain is built from TRBV12-3 or TRBV12-4 and TRBJ1-1; D unresolved. With 2 bases removed from V and 1 base from J, the gap between germline ends came to 17 bases. The CDR3 contains 17 residues. CDR3 region: CASSLWYVWSGNTEAFF. CDR3 coding DNA: TGTGCCAGCAGTTTATGGTACGTTTGGTCAGGGAACACTGAAGCTTTCTTT.

This clonotype was counted at least ten times. For the CDR3, the DNA is TGTGCCAGCAGCGCACTAGCGGGAGTGTACGAGCAGTACTTC. It encodes CASSALAGVYEQYF. The rearrangement joins TRBV7-9 to TRBJ2-7, with 11 bases lining up with TRBD2. CDR1 and CDR2 (germline): SEHNR, FQNEAQ (reference sequence). The V and J ends lost 5 bases and 4 bases, in that order; junction bases with no gene match: 4. The CDR3 consists of 14 residues.